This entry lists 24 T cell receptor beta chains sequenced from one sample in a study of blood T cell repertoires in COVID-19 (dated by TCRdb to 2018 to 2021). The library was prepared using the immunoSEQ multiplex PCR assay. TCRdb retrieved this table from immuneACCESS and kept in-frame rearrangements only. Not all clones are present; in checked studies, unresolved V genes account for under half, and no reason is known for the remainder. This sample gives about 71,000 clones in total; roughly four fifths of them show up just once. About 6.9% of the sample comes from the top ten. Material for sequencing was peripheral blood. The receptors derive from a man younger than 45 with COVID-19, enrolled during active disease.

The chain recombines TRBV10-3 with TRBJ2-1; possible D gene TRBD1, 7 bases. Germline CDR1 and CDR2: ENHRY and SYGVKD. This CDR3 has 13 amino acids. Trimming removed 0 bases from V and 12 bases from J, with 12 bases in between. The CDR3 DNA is TGTGCCATCAGTGAGTCGGAGGGGGCGCGGCAGTTCTTC. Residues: CAISESEGARQFF.

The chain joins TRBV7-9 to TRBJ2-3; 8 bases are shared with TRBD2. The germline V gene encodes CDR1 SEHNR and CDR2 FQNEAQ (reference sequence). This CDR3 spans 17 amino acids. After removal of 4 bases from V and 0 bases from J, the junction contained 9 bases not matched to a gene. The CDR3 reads CASSSPQRESSTDTQYF. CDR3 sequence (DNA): TGTGCCAGCAGCTCCCCTCAGCGGGAGTCGAGCACAGATACGCAGTATTTT.

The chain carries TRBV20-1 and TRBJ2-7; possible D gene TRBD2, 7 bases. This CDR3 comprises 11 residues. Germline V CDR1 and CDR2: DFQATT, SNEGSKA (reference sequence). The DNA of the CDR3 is TGCAGCCAAAGAGGGGGGGACGAGCAGTACTTC. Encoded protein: CSQRGGDEQYF.

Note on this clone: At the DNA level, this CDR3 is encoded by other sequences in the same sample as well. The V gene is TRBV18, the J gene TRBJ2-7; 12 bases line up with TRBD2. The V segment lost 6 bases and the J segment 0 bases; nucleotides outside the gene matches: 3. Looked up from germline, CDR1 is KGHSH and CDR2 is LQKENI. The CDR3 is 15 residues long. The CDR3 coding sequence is TGTGCCAGCTCCCCGACTAGCGGGAGCTCCTACGAGCAGTACTTC. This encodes CASSPTSGSSYEQYF.

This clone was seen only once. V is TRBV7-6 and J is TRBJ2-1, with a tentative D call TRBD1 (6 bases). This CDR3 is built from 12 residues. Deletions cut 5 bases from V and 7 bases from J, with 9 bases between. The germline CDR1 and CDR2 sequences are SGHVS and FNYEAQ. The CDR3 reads CASSQTGNEQFF. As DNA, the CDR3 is TGTGCCAGCAGCCAAACAGGGAATGAGCAGTTCTTC.

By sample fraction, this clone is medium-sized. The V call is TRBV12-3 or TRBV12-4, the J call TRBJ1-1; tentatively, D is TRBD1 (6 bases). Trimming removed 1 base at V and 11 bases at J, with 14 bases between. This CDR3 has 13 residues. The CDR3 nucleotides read TGTGCCAGCAGTTTAGGGCAGGGGTATTTGGCTTTCTTT. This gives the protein CASSLGQGYLAFF.

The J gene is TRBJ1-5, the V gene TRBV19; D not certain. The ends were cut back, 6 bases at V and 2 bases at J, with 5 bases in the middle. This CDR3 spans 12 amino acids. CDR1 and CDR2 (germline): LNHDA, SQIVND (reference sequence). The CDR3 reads CASRTGNQPQHF. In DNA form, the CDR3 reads TGTGCCAGTAGAACAGGCAATCAGCCCCAGCATTTT.

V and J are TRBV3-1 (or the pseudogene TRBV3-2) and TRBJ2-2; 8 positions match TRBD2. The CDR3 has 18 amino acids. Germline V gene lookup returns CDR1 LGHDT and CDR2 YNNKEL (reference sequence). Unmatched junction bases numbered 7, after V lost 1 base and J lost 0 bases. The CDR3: CASSQGPPTSANTGELFF. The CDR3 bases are TGTGCCAGCAGCCAAGGCCCCCCGACTAGCGCGAACACCGGGGAGCTGTTTTTT.

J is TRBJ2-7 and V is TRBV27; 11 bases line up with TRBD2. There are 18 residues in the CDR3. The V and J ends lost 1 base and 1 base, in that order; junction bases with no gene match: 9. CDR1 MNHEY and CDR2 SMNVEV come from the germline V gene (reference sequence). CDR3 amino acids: CASSLFPLGLAVSYEQYF. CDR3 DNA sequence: TGTGCCAGCAGTTTATTTCCCCTGGGACTAGCGGTTTCCTACGAGCAGTACTTC.

CDR3 region: CAWSGGRDEQYF. As DNA, the CDR3 is TGTGCCTGGAGTGGAGGGAGGGACGAGCAGTACTTC. The chain couples TRBV30 to TRBJ2-7, with 7 bases lining up with TRBD2. Germline CDR1 is GTSNPN and CDR2 is SVGIG (reference sequence). The CDR3 covers 12 residues. Germline trimming cut 1 base from V and 5 bases from J; bases unmatched to any gene: 2.

DNA of the CDR3: TGTGCCACACAGACAGATCAGAACACTGAAGCTTTCTTT. Protein: CATQTDQNTEAFF. J is TRBJ1-1 and V is TRBV2; tentative D call: TRBD1 (5 bases). V lost 10 bases to trimming and J lost 1 base, with 13 bases between them. The CDR3 has 13 amino acids. The germline V gene has CDR1 SNHLY and CDR2 FYNNEI.

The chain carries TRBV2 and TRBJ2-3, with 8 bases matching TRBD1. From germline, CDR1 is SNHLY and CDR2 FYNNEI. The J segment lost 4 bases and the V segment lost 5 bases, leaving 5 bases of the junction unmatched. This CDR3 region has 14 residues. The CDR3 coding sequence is TGTGCCAGCAGTACCTGGGACAGGCCAGATACGCAGTATTTT. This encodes CASSTWDRPDTQYF.

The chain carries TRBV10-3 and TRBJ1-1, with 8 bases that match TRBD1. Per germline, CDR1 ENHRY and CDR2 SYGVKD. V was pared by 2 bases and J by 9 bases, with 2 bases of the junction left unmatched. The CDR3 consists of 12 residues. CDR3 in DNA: TGTGCCATCAGTGAGGACAGGGGCCAAGCTTTCTTT. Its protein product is CAISEDRGQAFF.

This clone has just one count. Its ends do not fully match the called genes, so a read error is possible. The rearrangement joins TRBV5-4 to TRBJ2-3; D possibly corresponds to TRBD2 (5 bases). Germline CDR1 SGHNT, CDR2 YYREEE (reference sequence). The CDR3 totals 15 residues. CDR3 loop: CASSLGAFSTDTQYF. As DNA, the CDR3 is TGTGCCAGCAGTTTGGGAGCCTTTAGCACAGATACGCAGTATTTT. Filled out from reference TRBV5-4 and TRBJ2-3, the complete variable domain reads ETGVTQSPTHLIKTRGQQVTLRCSSQSGHNTVSWYQQALGQGPQFIFQYYREEENGRGNFPPRFSGLQFPNYSSELNVNALELDDSALYLCASSLGAFSTDTQYFGPGTRLTVL.

CDR3 sequence: CASSRSRRQGAGEPQHF. The DNA for the CDR3 is TGTGCCAGCTCACGTTCCCGTCGACAGGGGGCCGGAGAGCCCCAGCATTTT. The rearrangement links TRBV18 to TRBJ1-5, with 10 bases identical to TRBD1. The CDR3 has 17 residues. After removal of 4 bases from V and 8 bases from J, the junction contained 14 bases not matched to a gene. Per germline, CDR1 KGHSH and CDR2 LQKENI. Filled out from reference TRBV18 and TRBJ1-5, the complete variable domain reads NAGVMQNPRHLVRRRGQEARLRCSPMKGHSHVYWYRQLPEEGLKFMVYLQKENIIDESGMPKERFSAEFPKEGPSILRIQQVVRGDSAAYFCASSRSRRQGAGEPQHFGDGTRLSIL.

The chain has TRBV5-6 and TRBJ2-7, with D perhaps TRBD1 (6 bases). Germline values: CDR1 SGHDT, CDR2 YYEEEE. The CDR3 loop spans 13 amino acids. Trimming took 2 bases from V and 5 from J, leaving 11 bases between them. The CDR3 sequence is CASSFRDIHEQYF. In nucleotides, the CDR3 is TGTGCCAGCAGCTTCCGGGACATCCACGAGCAGTACTTC. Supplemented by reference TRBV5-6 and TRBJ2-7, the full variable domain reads DAGVTQSPTHLIKTRGQQVTLRCSPKSGHDTVSWYQQALGQGPQFIFQYYEEEERQRGNFPDRFSGHQFPNYSSELNVNALLLGDSALYLCASSFRDIHEQYFGPGTRLTVT.

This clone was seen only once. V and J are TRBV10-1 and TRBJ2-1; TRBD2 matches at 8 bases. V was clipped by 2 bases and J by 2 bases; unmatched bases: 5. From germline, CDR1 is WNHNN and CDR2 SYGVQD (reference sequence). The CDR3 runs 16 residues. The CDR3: CASSEEGTSPYNEQFF. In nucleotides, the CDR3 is TGCGCCAGCAGTGAGGAGGGGACTAGTCCCTACAATGAGCAGTTCTTC.

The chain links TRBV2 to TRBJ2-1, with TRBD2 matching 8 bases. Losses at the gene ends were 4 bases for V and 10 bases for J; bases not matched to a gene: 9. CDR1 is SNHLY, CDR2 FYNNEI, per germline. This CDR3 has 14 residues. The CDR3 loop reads CASSGIAGPVEQFF. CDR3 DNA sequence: TGTGCCAGCAGTGGGATAGCGGGACCTGTGGAGCAGTTCTTC.

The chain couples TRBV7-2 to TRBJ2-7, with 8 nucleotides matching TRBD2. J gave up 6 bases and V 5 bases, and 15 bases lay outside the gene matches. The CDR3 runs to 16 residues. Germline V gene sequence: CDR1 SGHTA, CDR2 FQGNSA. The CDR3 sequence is CASSPGLRGAGGEQYF. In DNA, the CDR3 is TGTGCCAGCAGCCCCGGGTTGAGGGGGGCGGGAGGCGAGCAGTACTTC.

CDR3 nucleotides: TGTGCCTGGAGTACCGGGCTAGCGGGGTACAATGAGCAGTTCTTC. Its translation: CAWSTGLAGYNEQFF. This rearrangement joins TRBV30 to TRBJ2-1, with 9 nucleotides matching TRBD2. This CDR3 region has 15 residues. V gave up 2 bases and J gave up 4 bases; unmatched junction bases: 6. Per the germline V gene, CDR1 is GTSNPN and CDR2 is SVGIG (reference sequence).

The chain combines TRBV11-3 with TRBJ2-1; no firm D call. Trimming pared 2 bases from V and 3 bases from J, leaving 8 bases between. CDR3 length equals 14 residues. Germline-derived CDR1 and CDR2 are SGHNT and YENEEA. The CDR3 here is CASSLSRFYNEQFF. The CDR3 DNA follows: TGTGCCAGCAGCTTATCCCGTTTCTACAATGAGCAGTTCTTC.

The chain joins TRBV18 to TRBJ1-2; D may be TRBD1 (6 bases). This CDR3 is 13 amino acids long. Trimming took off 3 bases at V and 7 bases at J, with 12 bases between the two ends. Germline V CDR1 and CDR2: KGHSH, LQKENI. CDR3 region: CASSPSDSRGYTF. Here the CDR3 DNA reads TGTGCCAGCTCACCGTCGGACAGTCGTGGCTACACCTTC.

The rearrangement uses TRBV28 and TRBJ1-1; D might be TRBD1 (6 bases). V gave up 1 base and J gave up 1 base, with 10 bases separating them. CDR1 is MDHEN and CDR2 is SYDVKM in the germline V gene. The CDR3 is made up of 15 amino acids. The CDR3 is CASSLFVRGNTEAFF. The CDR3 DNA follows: TGTGCCAGCAGTTTATTTGTCAGGGGGAACACTGAAGCTTTCTTT. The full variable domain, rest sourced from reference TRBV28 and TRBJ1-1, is DVKVTQSSRYLVKRTGEKVFLECVQDMDHENMFWYRQDPGLGLRLIYFSYDVKMKEKGDIPEGYSVSREKKERFSLILESASTNQTSMYLCASSLFVRGNTEAFFGQGTRLTVV.

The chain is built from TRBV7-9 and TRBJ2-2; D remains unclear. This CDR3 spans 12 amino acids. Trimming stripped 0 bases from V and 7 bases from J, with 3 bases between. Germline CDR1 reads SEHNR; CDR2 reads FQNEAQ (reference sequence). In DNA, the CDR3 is TGTGCCAGCAGCTTAGCTCTCGGGGAGCTGTTTTTT. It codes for CASSLALGELFF.